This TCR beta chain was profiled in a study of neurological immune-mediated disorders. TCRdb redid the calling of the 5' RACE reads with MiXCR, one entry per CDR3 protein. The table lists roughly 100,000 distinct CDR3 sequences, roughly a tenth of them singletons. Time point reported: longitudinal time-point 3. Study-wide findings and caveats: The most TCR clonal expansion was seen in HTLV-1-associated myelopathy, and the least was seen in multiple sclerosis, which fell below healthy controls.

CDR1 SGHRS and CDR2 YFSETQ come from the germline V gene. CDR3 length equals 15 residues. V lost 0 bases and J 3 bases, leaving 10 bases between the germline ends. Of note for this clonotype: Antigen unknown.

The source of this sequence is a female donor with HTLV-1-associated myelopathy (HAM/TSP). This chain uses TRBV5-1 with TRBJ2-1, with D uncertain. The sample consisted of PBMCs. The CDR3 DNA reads TGCGCCAGCAGCTTGGAGGGTGGGCGCTACAATGAGCAGTTCTTC. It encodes CASSLEGGRYNEQFF.